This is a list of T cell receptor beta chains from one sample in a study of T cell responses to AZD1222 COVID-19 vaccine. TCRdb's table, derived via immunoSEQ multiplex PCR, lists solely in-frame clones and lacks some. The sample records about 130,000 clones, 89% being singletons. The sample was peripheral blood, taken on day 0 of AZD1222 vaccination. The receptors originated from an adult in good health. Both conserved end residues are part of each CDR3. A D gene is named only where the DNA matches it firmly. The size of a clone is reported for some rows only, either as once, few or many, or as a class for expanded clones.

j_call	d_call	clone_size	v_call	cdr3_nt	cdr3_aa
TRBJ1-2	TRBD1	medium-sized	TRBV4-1	TGCGCCAGCAGCCAAGAGGACAGGGCCTATGGCTACACCTTC	CASSQEDRAYGYTF
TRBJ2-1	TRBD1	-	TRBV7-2	TGTGCCAGCAGCTTTCGGGACAGAGACAATGAGCAGTTCTTC	CASSFRDRDNEQFF
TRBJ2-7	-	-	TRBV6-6	TGTGCCAGCAGTTACTCCGGGGAGCAGTACTTC	CASSYSGEQYF
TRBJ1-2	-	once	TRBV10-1	TGCGCCAGCAGCACAGGGACTTCGGAGCGCTACACCTTC	CASSTGTSERYTF
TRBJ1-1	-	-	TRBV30	TGTGCCCATCTTCGGGGAAATACTGAAGCTTTCTTT	CAHLRGNTEAFF
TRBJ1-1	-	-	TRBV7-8	TGTGCCAGCAGCCCCCAGGGGAGCCTGAACACTGAAGCTTTCTTT	CASSPQGSLNTEAFF
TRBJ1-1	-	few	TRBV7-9	TGTGCCAGCAGCCAGGGGCGTACAACTGAAGCTTTCTTT	CASSQGRTTEAFF
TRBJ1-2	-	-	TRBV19	TGTGCCAGTAGTATAGTCGTGGGCGGTGGCTATGGCTACACCTTC	CASSIVVGGGYGYTF
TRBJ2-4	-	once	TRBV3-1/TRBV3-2	TGTGCCAGCAGCCAAGACATGCTAGCCAAAAACATTCAGTACTTC	CASSQDMLAKNIQYF
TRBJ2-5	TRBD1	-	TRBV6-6	TGTGCCAGCAGTCCCGGGACAGGATCAAGGACCCAGTACTTC	CASSPGTGSRTQYF
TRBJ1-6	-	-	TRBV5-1	TGCGCCAGCAGCTTGGCAAACTTTGGGGGCGGAAGATCACCCCTCCACTTT	CASSLANFGGGRSPLHF
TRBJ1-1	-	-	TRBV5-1	TGCGCCAGCAGCTTGGACCCAGGGACGGACACTGAAGCTTTCTTT	CASSLDPGTDTEAFF
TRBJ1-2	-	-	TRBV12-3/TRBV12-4	TGTGCCAGCAGTTTACAGGGCGGTGGCTACACCTTC	CASSLQGGGYTF
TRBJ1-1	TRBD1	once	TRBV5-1	TGCGCCAGCAGCTGGGGGACAGGGAATGAAGCTTTCTTT	CASSWGTGNEAFF
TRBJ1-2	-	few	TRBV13	TGTGCCAGCAGCTTAGTCCCAGGAGATGACTATGGCTACACCTTC	CASSLVPGDDYGYTF
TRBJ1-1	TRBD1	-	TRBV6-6	TGTGCCAGCAGTCCGCGGACAGGGGGTTTAAAGAACACTGAAGCTTTCTTT	CASSPRTGGLKNTEAFF
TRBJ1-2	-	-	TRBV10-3	TGTGCCATCAGTGGCCAGGTCTATGGCTACACCTTC	CAISGQVYGYTF
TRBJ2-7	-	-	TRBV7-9	TGTGCCAGCAGCTTGGTGACAGTAGCGAACGAGCAGTACTTC	CASSLVTVANEQYF
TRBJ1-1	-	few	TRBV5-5	TGTGCCAGCAGCCCCCTGCAGGCTGCCTACACTGAAGCTTTCTTT	CASSPLQAAYTEAFF
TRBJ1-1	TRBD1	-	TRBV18	TGTGCCAGCTCAATCTTACCCGGGACAGGGAGAATGAACACTGAAGCTTTCTTT	CASSILPGTGRMNTEAFF
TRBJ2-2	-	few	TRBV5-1	TGCGCCAGCAGCTTGGACAGTTTCAGGACCGGGGAGCTGTTTTTT	CASSLDSFRTGELFF
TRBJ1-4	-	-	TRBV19	TGTGCCAGTAGTACCATTAGAGCTAATGAAAAACTGTTTTTT	CASSTIRANEKLFF
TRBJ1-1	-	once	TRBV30	TGTGCCTGGATTATGGATTTCATGAACACTGAAGCTTTCTTT	CAWIMDFMNTEAFF
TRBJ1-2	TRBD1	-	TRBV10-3	TGTGCCATCAGGGGCGAAGGGACAGGGTTTTCGGGTGGCTACACCTTC	CAIRGEGTGFSGGYTF
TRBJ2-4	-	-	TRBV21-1	TGTGCCAGCAACGGACCCGAGGGGAAAAACATTCAGTACTTC	CASNGPEGKNIQYF
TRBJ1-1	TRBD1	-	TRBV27	TGTGCCAGCATAGGACAGGCTAACACTGAAGCTTTCTTT	CASIGQANTEAFF
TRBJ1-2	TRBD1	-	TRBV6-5	TGTGCCAGCAGTCCCGGGACAGCCGGCTATGGCTACACCTTC	CASSPGTAGYGYTF
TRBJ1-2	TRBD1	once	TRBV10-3	TGTGCCATCAGTGAGCCGGGACAGGGGTTCTATGGCTACACCTTC	CAISEPGQGFYGYTF
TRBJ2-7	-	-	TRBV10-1	TGCGCCAGCAGTGAGTCGGGTTTCCACGAGCAGTACTTC	CASSESGFHEQYF
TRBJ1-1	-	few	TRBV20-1	TGCACCGCGGGGGGGAACACTGAAGCTTTCTTT	CTAGGNTEAFF
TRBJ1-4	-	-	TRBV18	TGTGCCAGCTCACCGCAGGGTAGTGAAAAACTGTTTTTT	CASSPQGSEKLFF
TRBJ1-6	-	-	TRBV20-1	TGCAGTGCGGGGGGGAGTTCACCCCTCCACTTT	CSAGGSSPLHF
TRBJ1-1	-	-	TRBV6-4	TGTGCCAGCAGTGATAACAGTGGCACTGAAGCTTTCTTT	CASSDNSGTEAFF
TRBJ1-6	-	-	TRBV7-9	TGTGCCAGCAGCTCCTGGACAGTAAAATCACCCCTCCACTTT	CASSSWTVKSPLHF
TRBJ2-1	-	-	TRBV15	TGTGCCACCAGCAGGGCTACTCGGGTTGAGCAGTTCTTC	CATSRATRVEQFF
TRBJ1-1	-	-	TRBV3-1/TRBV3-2	TGTGCCAGCAGCTTAAGACCCTATGTTGAAGAGGGGGACACTGAAGCTTTCTTT	CASSLRPYVEEGDTEAFF
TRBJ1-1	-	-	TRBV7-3	TGTGCCAGCAGCTTATATCAGTCATCTGAAGCTTTCTTT	CASSLYQSSEAFF
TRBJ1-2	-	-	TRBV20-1	TGCAGTGCTAGTGGCAGCAACTATGGCTACACCTTC	CSASGSNYGYTF